Below, 27 T cell receptor beta chains from the same sample are listed, as sequenced in a study of OX40 agonist ivuxolimab in advanced cancers. Assay used: immunoSEQ multiplex PCR; TCRdb lists only in-frame clones, some missing. The top ten hold over 1.2% of the sample, which has roughly 90,000 clones, about 83% seen once. The material was CD4+ or CD8+ T cells sorted from blood, obtained in a trial of the OX40 agonist ivuxolimab. The receptors here all came from an adult with an advanced solid tumor such as melanoma, head and neck, liver or kidney cancer.

This clone was seen a handful of times. This chain uses TRBV7-3 with TRBJ2-7; TRBD1 matches at 7 bases. Germline lookup yields CDR1 SGHTA and CDR2 FQGTGA. Losses at the gene ends were 3 bases for V and 3 bases for J; bases not matched to a gene: 5. This CDR3 has 14 residues. CDR3 in amino acids: CASSFGTVGYEQYF. In nucleotides, the CDR3 is TGTGCCAGCAGCTTCGGGACAGTGGGCTACGAGCAGTACTTC.

The rearrangement joins TRBV18 to TRBJ2-4, with D perhaps being TRBD1 or TRBD2 (5 bases each). This CDR3 spans 15 amino acids. V was pared by 3 bases and J by 0 bases, with 9 bases between. CDR1 and CDR2 (germline): KGHSH, LQKENI. DNA of the CDR3: TGTGCCAGCTCACCCCCTGGGGGAGCCAAAAACATTCAGTACTTC. It yields the protein CASSPPGGAKNIQYF.

V usage is TRBV7-8 and J usage is TRBJ1-1; 9 nucleotides line up with TRBD1. The V gene's germline CDR1 is SGHVS and CDR2 FQNEAQ. This CDR3 has 15 amino acids. Trimming took 0 bases from V and 5 from J; bases not matched to a gene: 4. The CDR3 is CASSLAPDRGTEAFF. The CDR3 coding sequence is TGTGCCAGCAGCTTAGCCCCGGACAGGGGAACTGAAGCTTTCTTT.

This clone occurred once. The chain carries TRBV19 and TRBJ1-6; TRBD1 aligns across 7 bases. Per germline, CDR1 LNHDA and CDR2 SQIVND (reference sequence). The CDR3 totals 15 residues. Trimming took 3 bases from V and 9 from J; bases not matched to a gene: 8. CDR3 amino acids: CASSISQGRGSPLHF. The CDR3 region has the DNA TGTGCCAGTAGTATTTCACAGGGGAGGGGTTCACCCCTCCACTTT.

This chain links TRBV7-3 with TRBJ1-1; no firm D call. CDR1 SGHTA and CDR2 FQGTGA come from the germline V gene. Deletions cut 8 bases from V and 3 bases from J, with 13 bases between. The length of the CDR3 is 13 residues. This CDR3 reads CASAQGRYTEAFF. CDR3 sequence (DNA): TGTGCCAGCGCCCAAGGGAGGTACACTGAAGCTTTCTTT.

This clone was counted only a few times. As DNA, the CDR3 is TGCGCCAGCAGCCAAATTAGTGATGAAGCTTTCTTT. Residues: CASSQISDEAFF. The chain has TRBV4-1 and TRBJ1-1, with D unclear. V was clipped by 2 bases and J by 7 bases, with 8 bases between them. The CDR3 has 12 residues. CDR1 and CDR2 (germline): MGHRA, YSYEKL.

This clone was seen once. The rearrangement uses TRBV7-3 and TRBJ2-2; the match to TRBD1 covers 8 bases. The CDR3 loop spans 16 amino acids. J was trimmed by 6 bases and V by 5 bases; bases with no gene match: 11. Germline V gene data show CDR1 as SGHTA and CDR2 as FQGTGA. The chain's CDR3 is CASSPKTGDYSGELFF. The CDR3 region has the DNA TGTGCCAGCAGCCCGAAGACAGGGGATTATTCCGGGGAGCTGTTTTTT.

V is TRBV5-1 and J is TRBJ2-7; D possibly uses TRBD1 or TRBD2 (5 bases each). This CDR3 has 15 amino acids. Germline V lookup: CDR1 SGHRS, CDR2 YFSETQ. V lost 2 bases and J 4 bases, leaving 16 bases between the germline ends. This CDR3 reads CASSFPGTAKYEQYF. The CDR3 DNA follows: TGCGCCAGCAGCTTCCCCGGGACCGCCAAGTACGAGCAGTACTTC.

CDR3 coding DNA: TGTGCCAGCAGCTTACCCCCCTTGGAAGAGCAGTTCTTC. The encoded protein is CASSLPPLEEQFF. The chain is built from TRBV7-2 and TRBJ2-1; no reliable D call. This CDR3 region has 13 residues. The germline V and J ends were trimmed by 2 bases and 10 bases, with 12 bases remaining between them. Germline V gene data show CDR1 as SGHTA and CDR2 as FQGNSA.

The chain recombines TRBV5-6 with TRBJ2-1; D is unclear. Trimming shortened V by 2 bases and J by 4 bases, and 1 base separated the two germline ends. From germline, CDR1 is SGHDT and CDR2 YYEEEE. The CDR3 totals 11 residues. DNA of the CDR3: TGTGCCAGCAGCTTTTACAATGAGCAGTTCTTC. It codes for CASSFYNEQFF.

This chain uses TRBV7-2 with TRBJ2-3; the D gene is possibly TRBD1 (5 bases). Germline-derived CDR1 and CDR2 are SGHTA and FQGNSA. The CDR3 runs 14 residues. V lost 0 bases to trimming and J lost 4 bases, with 8 bases between them. The chain's CDR3 is CASSLAGLPDTQYF. The CDR3 DNA sequence: TGTGCCAGCAGCTTAGCGGGGCTACCAGATACGCAGTATTTT.

The chain employs TRBV6-5 and TRBJ2-7; 7 nucleotides match TRBD2. J gave up 0 bases and V 2 bases, and 4 bases lay outside the gene matches. CDR1 and CDR2 (germline): MNHEY, SVGAGI. The CDR3 consists of 15 residues. CDR3 protein: CASSYGGGGSYEQYF. The CDR3 nucleotides read TGTGCCAGCAGTTACGGTGGCGGGGGCTCCTACGAGCAGTACTTC.

This clone was counted a single time. The chain has TRBV5-4 and TRBJ2-6; weak D call: TRBD1 (5 bases). V lost 6 bases, J lost 0 bases, and 16 bases lay in between. The CDR3 totals 17 residues. Germline V gene lookup returns CDR1 SGHNT and CDR2 YYREEE (reference sequence). Written as DNA, the CDR3 is TGTGCCAGCACCCCTTGGGGCGACGTCTCTGGGGCCAACGTCCTGACTTTC. This sequence encodes CASTPWGDVSGANVLTF.

The chain recombines TRBV5-6 with TRBJ1-3; D not certain. This CDR3 is built from 14 residues. Trimming removed 9 bases from V and 0 bases from J, with 13 bases in between. Germline V gene sequence: CDR1 SGHDT, CDR2 YYEEEE. CDR3 in amino acids: CANRGESSGNTIYF. CDR3 DNA sequence: TGTGCCAACCGCGGGGAAAGCTCTGGAAACACCATATATTTT.

The chain is built from TRBV7-3 and TRBJ1-1, with 10 nucleotides matching TRBD1. V shed 3 bases and J 2 bases; nucleotides not matched to a gene: 3. The germline CDR1 and CDR2 sequences are SGHTA and FQGTGA. This CDR3 comprises 15 residues. The CDR3 nucleotides read TGTGCCAGCAGCTTCCGACAGGGGGCAAACACTGAAGCTTTCTTT. This gives the protein CASSFRQGANTEAFF.

The chain is built from TRBV18 and TRBJ2-2, with 8 bases identical to TRBD1. Per the germline V gene, CDR1 is KGHSH and CDR2 is LQKENI. CDR3 length equals 15 residues. The ends lost 2 bases at V and 4 bases at J; junction bases unmatched: 3. The CDR3 sequence is CASSPGQGGTGELFF. The DNA of the CDR3 is TGTGCCAGCTCACCAGGACAGGGCGGCACCGGGGAGCTGTTTTTT.

The rearrangement joins TRBV7-9 to TRBJ1-2; possible D gene TRBD1, 6 bases. V was trimmed by 7 bases and J by 7 bases, leaving 13 bases between them. This CDR3 has 12 residues. CDR1 is SEHNR and CDR2 is FQNEAQ in the germline V gene (reference sequence). The CDR3 DNA reads as TGTGCCAGCATCTCCCAGGGGCCTGGCTACACCTTC. Its protein product is CASISQGPGYTF. The full variable domain, completed using reference TRBV7-9 and TRBJ1-2, is DTGVSQNPRHKITKRGQNVTFRCDPISEHNRLYWYRQTLGQGPEFLTYFQNEAQLEKSRLLSDRFSAERPKGSFSTLEIQRTEQGDSAMYLCASISQGPGYTFGSGTRLTVV.

The V and J genes are TRBV18 and TRBJ2-1; D is ambiguous. Germline V gives CDR1 KGHSH, CDR2 LQKENI. The CDR3 runs 12 residues. V gave up 1 base and J gave up 9 bases, with 7 bases separating them. CDR3 in amino acids: CASSPRVGEQFF. The CDR3 coding sequence is TGTGCCAGCTCACCACGGGTTGGTGAGCAGTTCTTC.

The chain has TRBV7-2 and TRBJ2-3, with 11 bases that match TRBD2. With V trimmed by 4 bases and J by 6 bases, 3 bases remained unmatched. The CDR3 is 14 residues long. CDR1 SGHTA and CDR2 FQGNSA come from the germline V gene. The CDR3 sequence: CASSSRTSGDTQYF. The CDR3 DNA reads TGTGCCAGCAGCTCTCGGACTAGCGGGGATACGCAGTATTTT. The whole variable domain, remainder taken from reference TRBV7-2 and TRBJ2-3, is GAGVSQSPSNKVTEKGKDVELRCDPISGHTALYWYRQSLGQGLEFLIYFQGNSAPDKSGLPSDRFSAERTGGSVSTLTIQRTQQEDSAVYLCASSSRTSGDTQYFGPGTRLTVL.

This chain uses TRBV6-6 with TRBJ2-7; 7 nucleotides match TRBD2. This CDR3 is 14 amino acids long. With 5 bases clipped from V and 9 bases from J, the junction kept 13 bases outside the gene matches. CDR1 and CDR2 from the germline V gene are MNHNY and SVGAGI (reference sequence). CDR3 bases: TGTGCCAGCAGTGCGGGGGTAGGAGAGGGAGGGCAGTACTTC. Amino acids: CASSAGVGEGGQYF.

The chain combines TRBV25-1 with TRBJ1-2, with 9 bases matching TRBD1. With V trimmed by 6 bases and J by 5 bases, 13 bases remained unmatched. This CDR3 is 16 amino acids long. The germline gives CDR1 MGHDK, CDR2 SYGVNS. The CDR3 loop is CASSPWGGQGIYGYTF. CDR3 DNA sequence: TGTGCCAGCAGCCCCTGGGGGGGACAGGGAATTTATGGCTACACCTTC.

The chain is built from TRBV5-1 and TRBJ2-2; D is unclear. Per germline, CDR1 SGHRS and CDR2 YFSETQ. Trimming shortened V by 4 bases and J by 4 bases, and 17 bases separated the two germline ends. The CDR3 is made up of 16 amino acids. CDR3 residues: CASSKDPSPGTGELFF. CDR3 sequence (DNA): TGCGCCAGCAGCAAAGACCCCTCGCCGGGCACCGGGGAGCTGTTTTTT.

The chain links TRBV6-1 to TRBJ2-3; D might be TRBD1 (6 bases). This CDR3 spans 14 amino acids. Germline CDR1 and CDR2: MNHNS and SASEGT. V was pared by 0 bases and J by 3 bases, with 7 bases between. CDR3 DNA: TGTGCCAGCAGTGAAGCCAGGGGAACAGATACGCAGTATTTT. Its translation is CASSEARGTDTQYF.

The chain carries TRBV10-3 and TRBJ1-2; possibly TRBD1 for D (5 bases). The germline V gene encodes CDR1 ENHRY and CDR2 SYGVKD. The CDR3 sequence is 14 residues long. V was cut by 0 bases and J by 8 bases, with 13 bases left in between. Here the CDR3 reads CAISESRGAEGYTF. The DNA of the CDR3 is TGTGCCATCAGTGAGTCACGAGGGGCGGAGGGCTACACCTTC.

This chain connects TRBV19 to TRBJ2-7, with D perhaps matching TRBD1 or TRBD2 (6 bases each). The CDR3 runs 16 residues. In germline, CDR1 is LNHDA, CDR2 SQIVND (reference sequence). V was shortened by 5 bases and J by 6 bases, with 23 bases between the two germline ends. CDR3 in DNA: TGTGCCAGTAGTTCCGTGACCGGGGGCCCATCCCTCGAGCAGTACTTC. It yields the protein CASSSVTGGPSLEQYF.

J is TRBJ2-2 and V is TRBV5-1; D remains unclear. Germline loops: CDR1 SGHRS, CDR2 YFSETQ. This CDR3 has 16 amino acids. Trimming took off 4 bases at V and 5 bases at J, with 18 bases between the two ends. This CDR3 is CASSRYSRVGTGELFF. The CDR3 nucleotides are TGCGCCAGCAGCCGATACTCTAGGGTCGGTACCGGGGAGCTGTTTTTT.

Only one count was recorded for this clone. J is TRBJ2-5 and V is TRBV30; the match to TRBD1 covers 7 bases. Unmatched junction bases numbered 3, after V lost 3 bases and J lost 2 bases. CDR1 and CDR2 from the germline V gene are GTSNPN and SVGIG (reference sequence). There are 13 residues in the CDR3. The CDR3 coding sequence is TGTGCCTGGAGGCCGGACAGGCAAGAGACCCAGTACTTC. The encoded protein is CAWRPDRQETQYF.